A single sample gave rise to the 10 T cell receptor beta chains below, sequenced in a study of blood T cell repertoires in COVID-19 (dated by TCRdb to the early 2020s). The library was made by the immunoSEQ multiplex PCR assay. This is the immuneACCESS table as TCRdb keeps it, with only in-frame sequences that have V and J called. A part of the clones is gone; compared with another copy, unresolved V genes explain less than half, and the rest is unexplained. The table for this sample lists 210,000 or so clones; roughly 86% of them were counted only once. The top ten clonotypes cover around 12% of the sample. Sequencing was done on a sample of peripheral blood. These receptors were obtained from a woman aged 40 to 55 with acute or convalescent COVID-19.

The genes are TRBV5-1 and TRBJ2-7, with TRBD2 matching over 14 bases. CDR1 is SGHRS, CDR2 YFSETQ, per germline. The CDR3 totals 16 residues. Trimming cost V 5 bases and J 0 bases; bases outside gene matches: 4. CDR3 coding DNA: TGCGCCAGCAGGGAAGGACTAGCGGGGGGCTCCTACGAGCAGTACTTC. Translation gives CASREGLAGGSYEQYF.

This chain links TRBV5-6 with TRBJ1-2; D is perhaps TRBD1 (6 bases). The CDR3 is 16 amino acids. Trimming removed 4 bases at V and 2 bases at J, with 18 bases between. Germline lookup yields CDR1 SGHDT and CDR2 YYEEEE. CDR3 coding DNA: TGTGCCAGCAGCCTTCCGGGACATCAAGCGAACTATGGCTACACCTTC. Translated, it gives CASSLPGHQANYGYTF.

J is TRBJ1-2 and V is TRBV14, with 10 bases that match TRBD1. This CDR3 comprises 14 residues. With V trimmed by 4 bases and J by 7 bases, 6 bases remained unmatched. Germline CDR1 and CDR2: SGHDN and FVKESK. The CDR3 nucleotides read TGTGCCAGCAGCCCGGGGACAGGGGAGTTTGGCTACACCTTC. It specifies CASSPGTGEFGYTF.

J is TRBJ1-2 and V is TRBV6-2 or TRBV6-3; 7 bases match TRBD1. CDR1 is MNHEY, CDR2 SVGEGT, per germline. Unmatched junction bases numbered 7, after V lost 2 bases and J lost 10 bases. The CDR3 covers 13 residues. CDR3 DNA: TGTGCCAGCAGTTACCGGGACAGAGTTATCTACACCTTC. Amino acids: CASSYRDRVIYTF.

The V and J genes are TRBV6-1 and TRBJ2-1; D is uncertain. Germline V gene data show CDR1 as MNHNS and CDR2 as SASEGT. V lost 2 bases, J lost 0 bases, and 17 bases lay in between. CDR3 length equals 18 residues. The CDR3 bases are TGTGCCAGCAGTGAATCACCGCTACTCCCGAGCTCCTACAATGAGCAGTTCTTC. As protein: CASSESPLLPSSYNEQFF.

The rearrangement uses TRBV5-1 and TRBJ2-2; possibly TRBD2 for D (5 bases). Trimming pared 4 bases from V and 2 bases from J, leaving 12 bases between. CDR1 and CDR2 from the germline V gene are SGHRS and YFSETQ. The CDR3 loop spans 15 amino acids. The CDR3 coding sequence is TGCGCCAGCAGCCGGACTGGGAAAAACACCGGGGAGCTGTTTTTT. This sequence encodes CASSRTGKNTGELFF.

The CDR3: CASSFNSGGGAAEAFF. Written as DNA, the CDR3 is TGTGCCAGCAGCTTCAACTCAGGAGGGGGGGCGGCTGAAGCTTTCTTT. The V gene is TRBV7-2, the J gene TRBJ1-1; perhaps TRBD1 as D (6 bases). Germline loops: CDR1 SGHTA, CDR2 FQGNSA. CDR3 length: 16 residues. V shed 3 bases and J shed 6 bases, with 20 bases lying between them.

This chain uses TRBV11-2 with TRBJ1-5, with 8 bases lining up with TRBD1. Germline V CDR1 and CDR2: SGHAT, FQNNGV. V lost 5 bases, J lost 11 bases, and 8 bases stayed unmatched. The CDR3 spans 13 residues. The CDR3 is CASSTGTGTSQHF. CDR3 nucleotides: TGTGCCAGCAGCACCGGGACAGGCACGTCCCAGCATTTT. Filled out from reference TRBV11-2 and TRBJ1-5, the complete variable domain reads EAGVAQSPRYKIIEKRQSVAFWCNPISGHATLYWYQQILGQGPKLLIQFQNNGVVDDSQLPKDRFSAERLKGVDSTLKIQPAKLEDSAVYLCASSTGTGTSQHFGDGTRLSIL.

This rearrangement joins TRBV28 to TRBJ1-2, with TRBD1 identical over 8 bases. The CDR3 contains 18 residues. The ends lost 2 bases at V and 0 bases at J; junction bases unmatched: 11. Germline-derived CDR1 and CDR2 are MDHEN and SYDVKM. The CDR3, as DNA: TGTGCCAGCAGTTTACCCCCCGACCAGGGGGCTCCTAACTATGGCTACACCTTC. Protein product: CASSLPPDQGAPNYGYTF.

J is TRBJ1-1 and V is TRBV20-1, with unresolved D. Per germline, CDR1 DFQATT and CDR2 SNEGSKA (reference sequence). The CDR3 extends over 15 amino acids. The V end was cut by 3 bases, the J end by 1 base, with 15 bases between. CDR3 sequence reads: CSASSFGDENTEAFF. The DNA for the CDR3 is TGCAGTGCTAGTTCGTTCGGAGACGAGAACACTGAAGCTTTCTTT.